The present entry profiles one T cell receptor (beta chain) with its context. Antigen: not known. The CDR3 has 15 residues. CDR1 and CDR2 (germline): SEHNR, FQNEAQ (reference sequence). Trimming cost V 1 base and J 0 bases, with 8 bases left between them. The data derive from a study of regulatory T cells in long-lasting Graves disease. Study results and caveats: Persistent cases favored TRBV28, TRBJ1-2 and TRBJ2-5.

Time point in this sample: newly diagnosed GD, antithyroid drugs for less than 3 months. There was RNA extracted from PBMCs, and the TCR library was made from it. Library construction for TCR beta used iRepertoire HTBI primers and Arm-PCR of CDR3 regions. MiXCR, applied by TCRdb to the multiplex PCR reads, yields one record per CDR3 protein. The data hold hundreds of thousands of distinct CDR3 sequences, with around 17% observed a single time. Separately, the same data were catalogued under a study of T cells in Graves' hyperthyroidism and ophthalmopathy. As that study records: On the basis of clinical symptoms, serum thyroxine and TRAb, thyroid ultrasound and orbital computed tomography, diagnoses were made. The blood repertoire included most of the expanded thyroid clonotypes above 0.001.

The chain joins TRBV7-9 to TRBJ2-3; no clear D gene. Sequencing was performed on peripheral blood mononuclear cells (PBMCs), taken at new diagnosis, from a patient treated with antithyroid drugs. The receptor's source is a woman in her twenties or thirties with Graves disease. CDR3: CASSLGTTSTDTQYF. The CDR3 nucleotides read TGTGCCAGCAGCTTAGGTACTACTAGCACAGATACGCAGTATTTT.